The 29 T cell receptor beta chains below were found in one sample sequenced in a study of vaccination effects on CD4 cells after COVID-19. Their cognate antigens are unknown. Profiled with immunoSEQ multiplex PCR; TCRdb holds only in-frame clones, not every one. The data contain around 40,000 clones, more than 60% of them seen just once; the ten biggest clones take up under 35%. Prior to sequencing, the ViraFEST assay stimulated PBMC with viral peptide pools, which expanded the antigen-specific CD4+ T cells. Following an approximately 9-day culture, CD4+ T cells were purified. Convalescent patients had PCR-confirmed SARS-CoV-2 infection between March and December 2020. Specimen: CD4+ T cells from PBMCs cultured with a peptide pool, collected before COVID-19 vaccination. The receptors were gathered from a human donor who had a prior SARS-CoV-2 infection.

This clone showed up just once. The rearrangement joins TRBV3-1 (or the pseudogene TRBV3-2) to TRBJ1-1; 7 bases are a match to TRBD1. Germline V gene lookup returns CDR1 LGHDT and CDR2 YNNKEL (reference sequence). This CDR3 is built from 15 residues. The ends lost 2 bases at V and 5 bases at J; junction bases unmatched: 8. CDR3 sequence: CASSQIQGKETEAFF. The DNA of the CDR3 is TGTGCCAGCAGCCAAATACAGGGGAAGGAGACTGAAGCTTTCTTT.

The chain employs TRBV19 and TRBJ1-4, with 7 bases fitting TRBD1. The CDR3 has 14 amino acids. With V trimmed by 9 bases and J by 6 bases, 10 bases remained unmatched. Per the germline V gene, CDR1 is LNHDA and CDR2 is SQIVND (reference sequence). The CDR3 here is CASRNRGQDEKLFF. The CDR3 DNA is TGTGCCAGCCGGAACAGGGGTCAGGATGAAAAACTGTTTTTT.

The chain has TRBV9 and TRBJ2-5; 13 nucleotides align to TRBD2. The CDR3 is 16 residues long. Germline-derived CDR1 and CDR2 are SGDLS and YYNGEE. Trimming took 4 bases from V and 1 from J; bases not matched to a gene: 4. This chain's CDR3 is CASSRTSGRAQETQYF. Written as DNA, the CDR3 is TGTGCCAGCAGCAGAACTAGCGGGAGGGCCCAAGAGACCCAGTACTTC.

V gene TRBV24-1 combines with J gene TRBJ2-7, with 7 bases identical to TRBD1. The germline V gene has CDR1 KGHDR and CDR2 SFDVKD. The length of the CDR3 is 14 residues. With V trimmed by 6 bases and J by 2 bases, 6 bases remained unmatched. Written as DNA, the CDR3 is TGTGCCACCAGTCCCGGGACAGTCCCCTACGAGCAGTACTTC. The encoded protein is CATSPGTVPYEQYF.

The V call is TRBV7-2, the J call TRBJ1-6; D might be TRBD1 (6 bases). The length of the CDR3 is 17 residues. The germline V and J ends were trimmed by 2 bases and 6 bases, with 17 bases remaining between them. Germline V gene data show CDR1 as SGHTA and CDR2 as FQGNSA. CDR3 in DNA: TGTGCCAGCAGCTTACGGGGGCCAGAATGGGGTAATTCACCCCTCCACTTT. The encoded protein is CASSLRGPEWGNSPLHF.

The CDR3 is CASSARDNYGYTF. The CDR3 DNA sequence: TGTGCCAGCAGCGCCCGGGACAACTATGGCTACACCTTC. The chain recombines TRBV9 with TRBJ1-2; perhaps TRBD1 as D (5 bases). CDR1 is SGDLS, CDR2 YYNGEE, per germline. This CDR3 has 13 amino acids. V was cut by 3 bases and J by 2 bases, with 8 bases left in between.

This sequence joins TRBV5-6 and TRBJ2-7, with 9 bases aligning to TRBD1. The V segment lost 4 bases and the J segment 7 bases; nucleotides outside the gene matches: 15. CDR1 is SGHDT, CDR2 YYEEEE, per germline. This CDR3 comprises 16 residues. The CDR3 DNA reads TGTGCCAGCAGCCCGCCGCCCACAGGGGGCTTTCGAGAGCAGTACTTC. This codes for CASSPPPTGGFREQYF.

This clone was seen a few times. The genes are TRBV18 and TRBJ2-3; D ambiguous. CDR3 size: 13 residues. Germline values: CDR1 KGHSH, CDR2 LQKENI. The V and J ends lost 4 bases and 5 bases respectively, with 10 bases between them. The CDR3: CASSLSWGDTQYF. CDR3 DNA: TGTGCCAGCTCACTCAGTTGGGGAGATACGCAGTATTTT.

CDR3 sequence: CASSEQPNTEAFF. As DNA, the CDR3 is TGTGCCAGCAGTGAACAGCCAAACACTGAAGCTTTCTTT. The chain joins TRBV6-1 to TRBJ1-1; no clear D gene. V lost 2 bases, J lost 2 bases, and 6 bases lay in between. Germline loops: CDR1 MNHNS, CDR2 SASEGT. This CDR3 region has 13 residues.

This chain joins TRBV5-1 and TRBJ2-2; D call uncertain. Germline V gene lookup returns CDR1 SGHRS and CDR2 YFSETQ. The CDR3 totals 15 residues. Between the trimmed V and J ends, which lost 1 base and 5 bases, there was a span of 12 bases. The CDR3 nucleotides are TGCGCCAGCAGCTTGTCCGGCAGAAGTACCGGGGAGCTGTTTTTT. Protein sequence: CASSLSGRSTGELFF.

This sequence joins TRBV2 and TRBJ1-6; TRBD1 agrees at 8 bases. The CDR3 extends over 15 amino acids. Per germline, CDR1 SNHLY and CDR2 FYNNEI. Trimming removed 5 bases from V and 6 bases from J; junction bases left unmatched: 6. CDR3 sequence: CASSMQGAANSPLHF. The CDR3 nucleotides are TGTGCCAGCAGTATGCAGGGGGCGGCTAATTCACCCCTCCACTTT.

The chain couples TRBV6-5 to TRBJ1-2; TRBD1 is a possible D gene (5 bases). V was shortened by 8 bases and J by 4 bases, with 20 bases between the two germline ends. This CDR3 has 15 residues. Germline assignment: CDR1 MNHEY and CDR2 SVGAGI. The CDR3 DNA is TGTGCCAGCGGAGAAACCGGGACGGCCTTCTATGGCTACACCTTC. Encoded protein: CASGETGTAFYGYTF.

The chain recombines TRBV5-4 with TRBJ2-1; TRBD2 matches 8 bases. Trimming took 1 base from V and 5 from J; bases not matched to a gene: 14. The CDR3 has 18 amino acids. Per the germline V gene, CDR1 is SGHNT and CDR2 is YYREEE (reference sequence). Here the CDR3 DNA reads TGTGCCAGCAGCTTGAGCCTAGCGGGCGTAAAGGAAAACAATGAGCAGTTCTTC. Translated, it gives CASSLSLAGVKENNEQFF.

This rearrangement joins TRBV4-1 to TRBJ2-7; 9 bases line up with TRBD2. V lost 0 bases to trimming and J lost 2 bases; unmatched junction nucleotides: 2. The CDR3 sequence is 15 residues long. CDR1 and CDR2 from the germline V gene are MGHRA and YSYEKL. The CDR3 loop is CASSQEGGRAYEQYF. The CDR3 DNA reads as TGCGCCAGCAGCCAAGAAGGCGGGAGGGCCTACGAGCAGTACTTC.

CDR3 region: CASSLTGGVFYGYTF. The CDR3 region has the DNA TGTGCCAGCAGCTTAACAGGGGGAGTTTTCTATGGCTACACCTTC. This rearrangement joins TRBV5-6 to TRBJ1-2, with 8 nucleotides matching TRBD1. The V segment lost 2 bases and the J segment 4 bases; nucleotides outside the gene matches: 7. The CDR3 is 15 amino acids. Germline V gives CDR1 SGHDT, CDR2 YYEEEE.

The chain recombines TRBV24-1 with TRBJ2-1; D may correspond to TRBD1 or TRBD2 (5 bases each). This CDR3 is 14 amino acids long. Looked up from germline, CDR1 is KGHDR and CDR2 is SFDVKD. V was pared by 11 bases and J by 7 bases, with 20 bases between. The CDR3 region is CAMGTRDKRNEQFF. CDR3 nucleotide sequence: TGTGCCATGGGGACCCGCGATAAGAGAAATGAGCAGTTCTTC.

A few counts support this clone. This rearrangement joins TRBV19 to TRBJ1-1; D ambiguous. The CDR3 runs 14 residues. The V end was cut by 5 bases, the J end by 1 base, with 11 bases between. CDR1 LNHDA and CDR2 SQIVND come from the germline V gene (reference sequence). CDR3 amino acids: CASSLTAQNTEAFF. Written as DNA, the CDR3 is TGTGCCAGTAGTCTGACGGCCCAGAACACTGAAGCTTTCTTT.

The rearrangement links TRBV18 to TRBJ1-2; 9 positions match TRBD1. V shed 5 bases, J shed 4 bases, and the junction held 8 bases outside the gene matches. CDR1 and CDR2 (germline): KGHSH, LQKENI. This CDR3 is 15 amino acids long. The CDR3 sequence is CASSETTGGSYGYTF. In DNA, the CDR3 is TGTGCCAGCTCAGAAACGACAGGGGGTAGCTATGGCTACACCTTC. The variable domain in full, with the rest retrieved from reference TRBV18 and TRBJ1-2, is NAGVMQNPRHLVRRRGQEARLRCSPMKGHSHVYWYRQLPEEGLKFMVYLQKENIIDESGMPKERFSAEFPKEGPSILRIQQVVRGDSAAYFCASSETTGGSYGYTFGSGTRLTVV.

This chain uses TRBV29-1 with TRBJ2-5, with D tentatively TRBD1 (5 bases). Germline lookup yields CDR1 SQVTM and CDR2 ANQGSEA. V was pared by 5 bases and J by 5 bases, with 12 bases between. This CDR3 has 12 residues. CDR3 DNA sequence: TGCAGCGTTACCCAGGGTGGTGAGACCCAGTACTTC. It encodes CSVTQGGETQYF.

V is TRBV5-4 and J is TRBJ1-4; D is ambiguous. The CDR3 sequence is 14 residues long. Trimming left V 1 base short and J 2 bases short, with 6 bases between. Germline CDR1 and CDR2: SGHNT and YYREEE (reference sequence). The CDR3 loop reads CASSLQGTNEKLFF. CDR3 nucleotide sequence: TGTGCCAGCAGCTTGCAAGGGACTAATGAAAAACTGTTTTTT.

This clone was picked up a small number of times. V gene TRBV7-2 combines with J gene TRBJ2-2; no clear D gene. V lost 3 bases, J lost 6 bases, and 11 bases lay in between. The CDR3 is 14 residues long. Germline assignment: CDR1 SGHTA and CDR2 FQGNSA. The CDR3 region has the DNA TGTGCCAGCAGCTTGGTAGGGCCGGCCGGGGAGCTGTTTTTT. Translation: CASSLVGPAGELFF.

The CDR3 spells CASVPGAVGYGYTF. The CDR3 DNA follows: TGTGCCAGTGTGCCGGGCGCCGTCGGCTATGGCTACACCTTC. The chain uses TRBV19 and TRBJ1-2; D not certain. The CDR3 is 14 residues long. Germline V gives CDR1 LNHDA, CDR2 SQIVND (reference sequence). The V end lost 8 bases, the J end lost 4 bases, and 17 bases lay between the germline ends.

The rearrangement links TRBV7-2 to TRBJ1-2, with 8 bases aligning to TRBD1. The CDR3 spans 14 residues. Germline trimming cut 5 bases from V and 11 bases from J; bases unmatched to any gene: 13. From germline, CDR1 is SGHTA and CDR2 FQGNSA. CDR3 in DNA: TGTGCCAGCAGCCTCCAAGGTCAGGGGGCAGGGTACACCTTC. Protein: CASSLQGQGAGYTF.

This clone was observed a few times. The chain recombines TRBV5-1 with TRBJ1-1; no clear D gene. The germline CDR1 and CDR2 sequences are SGHRS and YFSETQ. Trimming shortened V by 0 bases and J by 3 bases, and 0 bases separated the two germline ends. This CDR3 has 11 residues. The CDR3 loop is CASSLDTEAFF. In DNA form, the CDR3 reads TGCGCCAGCAGCTTGGACACTGAAGCTTTCTTT.

The chain uses TRBV15 and TRBJ2-5; D gene unclear. The CDR3 has 13 amino acids. Germline V gene lookup returns CDR1 LNHNV and CDR2 YYDKDF (reference sequence). The V end was cut by 3 bases, the J end by 1 base, with 6 bases between. CDR3 sequence (DNA): TGTGCCACCAGCAGGAACTTCCAAGAGACCCAGTACTTC. It encodes CATSRNFQETQYF. The complete variable domain, with remaining parts taken from reference TRBV15 and TRBJ2-5, reads DAMVIQNPRYQVTQFGKPVTLSCSQTLNHNVMYWYQQKSSQAPKLLFHYYDKDFNNEADTPDNFQSRRPNTSFCFLDIRSPGLGDTAMYLCATSRNFQETQYFGPGTRLLVL.

The chain employs TRBV5-3 and TRBJ2-7, with TRBD1 as a possible D gene (5 bases). TRBV5-3 carries the ORF label, with uncertain function. The CDR3 loop spans 12 amino acids. V lost 7 bases, J lost 5 bases, and 13 bases lay in between. The CDR3 reads CARDDSKNEQYF. CDR3 DNA sequence: TGTGCCAGAGACGACAGTAAGAACGAGCAGTACTTC.

The chain uses TRBV14 and TRBJ2-5; 9 nucleotides align to TRBD2. CDR3 length: 17 amino acids. V lost 5 bases, J lost 4 bases, and 14 bases stayed unmatched. Germline V gives CDR1 SGHDN, CDR2 FVKESK. CDR3 DNA sequence: TGTGCCAGCAGCGAAGGGGTAGCGGGAGTCCGGCGAGAGACCCAGTACTTC. Translated, it gives CASSEGVAGVRRETQYF.

This sequence joins TRBV7-2 and TRBJ2-5; TRBD2 matches at 15 bases. V lost 4 bases to trimming and J lost 7 bases; unmatched junction nucleotides: 7. The CDR3 runs 16 residues. Germline V gene lookup returns CDR1 SGHTA and CDR2 FQGNSA. This CDR3 reads CASSSGTSGRRGTQYF. As DNA, the CDR3 is TGTGCCAGCAGCTCAGGGACTAGCGGGAGGCGGGGGACCCAGTACTTC.

A few counts support this clone. V gene TRBV21-1 combines with J gene TRBJ2-7; TRBD2, as called in the table, went unchecked against the DNA. TRBV21-1 is deemed a pseudogene. The CDR3 covers 15 residues. The CDR3 DNA sequence: TGTGCCAGCAGCACCTATGGAGGGTACTCCTACGAGCAGTACTTC. This gives the protein CASSTYGGYSYEQYF.